Presented here are 8 T cell receptor beta chains from one specimen sequenced in a study of blood T cell repertoires in COVID-19. Profiled with immunoSEQ multiplex PCR; TCRdb holds only in-frame clones, not every one. The sample holds 250,000 or so clones; 80% to 85% are singletons and the top ten take roughly 3.1%. The sequenced material came from PBMCs or T cells enriched from blood (not recorded which). These receptors originate from a man aged 45-65 years who had recovered from COVID-19.

V and J are TRBV9 and TRBJ2-1; D perhaps matches TRBD2 (7 bases). V lost 5 bases to trimming and J lost 0 bases, with 12 bases between them. The CDR3 covers 15 residues. Per the germline V gene, CDR1 is SGDLS and CDR2 is YYNGEE. CDR3 protein: CASRGAGASYNEQFF. The CDR3 nucleotides are TGTGCCAGCAGAGGGGCGGGGGCCTCCTACAATGAGCAGTTCTTC.

This clone showed up just once. The V gene is TRBV11-3, the J gene TRBJ2-5; 10 bases agree with TRBD1. V lost 4 bases, J lost 3 bases, and 5 bases stayed unmatched. The CDR3 is 15 residues long. Germline V gene sequence: CDR1 SGHNT, CDR2 YENEEA. The CDR3 region is CASSSGTGEKETQYF. The CDR3 nucleotides read TGTGCCAGCAGCTCTGGGACAGGGGAAAAAGAGACCCAGTACTTC.

This clone was recorded only once. Other DNA sequences in this specimen translate into the identical CDR3. CDR3 in amino acids: CASSLVGGTGELFF. The DNA for the CDR3 is TGTGCCAGCAGCCTTGTCGGGGGGACCGGGGAGCTGTTTTTT. This sequence joins TRBV11-2 and TRBJ2-2; 7 bases match TRBD2. The V and J ends lost 5 bases and 5 bases, in that order; junction bases with no gene match: 5. The CDR3 spans 14 residues. Germline loops: CDR1 SGHAT, CDR2 FQNNGV.

The table lists this clone with a few counts. The V gene is TRBV15, the J gene TRBJ1-5, with D possibly being TRBD1 (6 bases). This CDR3 contains 16 residues. Per germline, CDR1 LNHNV and CDR2 YYDKDF (reference sequence). Trimming took 2 bases from V and 6 from J, leaving 17 bases between them. Here the CDR3 reads CATSRRGQSAGQPQHF. For the CDR3, the DNA is TGTGCCACCAGCAGAAGAGGACAGTCGGCAGGTCAGCCCCAGCATTTT. The full variable domain, its missing parts supplied by reference TRBV15 and TRBJ1-5, is DAMVIQNPRYQVTQFGKPVTLSCSQTLNHNVMYWYQQKSSQAPKLLFHYYDKDFNNEADTPDNFQSRRPNTSFCFLDIRSPGLGDTAMYLCATSRRGQSAGQPQHFGDGTRLSIL.

The chain uses TRBV6-2 or TRBV6-3 and TRBJ2-4; TRBD1 aligns across 7 bases. The length of the CDR3 is 16 residues. The V and J ends lost 6 bases and 3 bases, in that order; junction bases with no gene match: 11. The germline gives CDR1 MNHEY, CDR2 SVGEGT. CDR3 sequence (DNA): TGTGCCAGCAGCCAAATCACAGGGGCGGGCAAAAACATTCAGTACTTC. Translated: CASSQITGAGKNIQYF.

The gene calls are TRBV27 and TRBJ1-4, with no clear D. Germline V lookup: CDR1 MNHEY, CDR2 SMNVEV (reference sequence). CDR3 length: 14 amino acids. V gave up 3 bases and J gave up 5 bases, with 10 bases separating them. The CDR3 is CASSLGRTNEKLFF. CDR3 nucleotide sequence: TGTGCCAGCAGTTTGGGCCGAACAAATGAAAAACTGTTTTTT.

This clone was counted only a few times. The chain combines TRBV6-2 or TRBV6-3 with TRBJ2-2; 9 bases line up with TRBD1. Trimming at V came to 5 bases and at J to 7 bases, leaving 2 bases not matched to a gene. Germline CDR1 MNHEY, CDR2 SVGEGT. The CDR3 spans 13 residues. In nucleotides, the CDR3 is TGTGCCAGCAGTCGGACAGGGGTCGGGGAGCTGTTTTTT. Its translation: CASSRTGVGELFF.

The chain links TRBV6-5 to TRBJ1-5, with a weak D call TRBD1 (5 bases). The ends were cut back, 6 bases at V and 9 bases at J, with 15 bases in the middle. CDR3 length: 13 residues. Germline V CDR1 and CDR2: MNHEY, SVGAGI. The CDR3 sequence: CASRINGGSPQHF. The DNA for the CDR3 is TGTGCCAGCAGAATAAACGGGGGTTCGCCCCAGCATTTT.